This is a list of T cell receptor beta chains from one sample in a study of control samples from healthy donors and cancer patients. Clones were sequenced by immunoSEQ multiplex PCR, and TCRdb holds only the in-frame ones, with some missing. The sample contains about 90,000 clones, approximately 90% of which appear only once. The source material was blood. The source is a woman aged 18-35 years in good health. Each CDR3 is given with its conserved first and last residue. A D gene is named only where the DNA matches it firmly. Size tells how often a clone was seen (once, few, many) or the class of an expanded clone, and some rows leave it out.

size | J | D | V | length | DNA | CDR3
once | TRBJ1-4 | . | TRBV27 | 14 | TGTGCCAGCAGTTTAGGGAAAAATTGGGAAAAACTGTTTTTT | CASSLGKNWEKLFF
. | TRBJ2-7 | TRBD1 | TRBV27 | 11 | TGTGCTTGGGACAGAATATACGAGCAGTACTTC | CAWDRIYEQYF
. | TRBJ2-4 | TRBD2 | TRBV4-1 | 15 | TGCGCCAGCAGCGGGTTCGCGGGGGGCGAAAACATTCAGTACTTC | CASSGFAGGENIQYF
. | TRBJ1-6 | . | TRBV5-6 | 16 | TGTGCCAGCAGCTCATCACCCAGCTCCTATAATTCACCCCTCCACTTT | CASSSSPSSYNSPLHF
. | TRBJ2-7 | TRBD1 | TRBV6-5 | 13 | TGTGCCAGCAGGACAGGGTTAACCTACGAGCAGTACTTC | CASRTGLTYEQYF
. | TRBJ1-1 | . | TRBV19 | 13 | TGTGCCAGTAGTATTTCTAGGAGTACTGAAGCTTTCTTT | CASSISRSTEAFF
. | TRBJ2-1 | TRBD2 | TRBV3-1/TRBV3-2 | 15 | TGTGCCAGCAGCCAGGGAGGGGCAATCAGCGATGAGCAGTTCTTC | CASSQGGAISDEQFF
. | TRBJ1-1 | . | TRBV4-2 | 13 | TGTGCCAGCAGCGGCCGGGTGAACACTGAAGCTTTCTTT | CASSGRVNTEAFF
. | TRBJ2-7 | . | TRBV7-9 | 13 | TGTGCCAGCAGCCCTGGAGGGGACGACGAGCAGTACTTC | CASSPGGDDEQYF
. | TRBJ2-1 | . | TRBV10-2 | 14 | TGCGCCAGCATCCGGACCAGAGGAGGCGGTGAGCAGTTCTTC | CASIRTRGGGEQFF
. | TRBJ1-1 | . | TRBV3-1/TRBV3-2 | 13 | TGTGCCAGCAGCCAGAGGACACCGTCTGATGCTTTCTTT | CASSQRTPSDAFF
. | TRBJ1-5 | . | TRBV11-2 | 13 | TGTGCCAGCAGCATGCAGGGGAGTCAGCCCCAGCATTTT | CASSMQGSQPQHF
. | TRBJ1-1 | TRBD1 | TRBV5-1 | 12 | TGCGCCAGCAGACAGGGGGCTGGTGAAGCTTTCTTT | CASRQGAGEAFF
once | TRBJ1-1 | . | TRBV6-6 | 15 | TGTGCCAGCAGCCGCCTCGGGTCTGCGAACACTGAAGCTTTCTTT | CASSRLGSANTEAFF
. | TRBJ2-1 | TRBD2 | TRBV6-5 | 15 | TGTGCCAGCAGTCGCGAGCGGGGGGGCCCCAATGAGCAGTTCTTC | CASSRERGGPNEQFF
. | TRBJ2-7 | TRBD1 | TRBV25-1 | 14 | TGTGCCAGCAGTGAACCTGGACAGGCCTACGAGCAGTACTTC | CASSEPGQAYEQYF
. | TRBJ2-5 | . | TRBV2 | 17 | TGTGCCAGCATCTTCAGCGGGACAGGAGAGTACCAAGAGACCCAGTACTTC | CASIFSGTGEYQETQYF
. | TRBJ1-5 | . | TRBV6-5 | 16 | TGTGCCAGCAGTTCGACTCAGGGGATCCATGGTCAGCCCCAGCATTTT | CASSSTQGIHGQPQHF
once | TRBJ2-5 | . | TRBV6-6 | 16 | TGTGCCAGCAGTTACTCGGTGACACGGTCAATTGAGACCCAGTACTTC | CASSYSVTRSIETQYF
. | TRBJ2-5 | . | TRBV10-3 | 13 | TGTGCCATCAGCCTCGACTCCGGCCGGACCCAGTACTTC | CAISLDSGRTQYF
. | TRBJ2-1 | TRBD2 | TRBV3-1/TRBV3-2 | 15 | TGTGCCAGCAGCCAAGACGGGGGGGCCTACAATGAGCAGTTCTTC | CASSQDGGAYNEQFF
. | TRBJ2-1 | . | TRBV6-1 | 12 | TGTGCCAGCAGTGATTTCTTGGATGAGCAGTTCTTC | CASSDFLDEQFF
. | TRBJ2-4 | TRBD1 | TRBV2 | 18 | TGTGCCGGCAGTCCACGAAGTGGGACAGGGGGCACCAAAAACATTCAGTACTTC | CAGSPRSGTGGTKNIQYF
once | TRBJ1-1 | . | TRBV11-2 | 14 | TGTGCCAGCAGCTTACAGATGCTGAACACTGAAGCTTTCTTT | CASSLQMLNTEAFF
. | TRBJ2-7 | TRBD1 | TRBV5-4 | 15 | TGTGCCAGCAGCCCAGGACAGGGAGGTGCCTACGAGCAGTACTTC | CASSPGQGGAYEQYF
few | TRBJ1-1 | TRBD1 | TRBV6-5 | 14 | TGTGCCAGCCAACAAACAGGGGCGCCCACTGAAGCTTTCTTT | CASQQTGAPTEAFF
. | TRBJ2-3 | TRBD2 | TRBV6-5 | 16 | TGTGCCAGCAGTTACCGACCGGGACTAGGTGTAGATACGCAGTATTTT | CASSYRPGLGVDTQYF
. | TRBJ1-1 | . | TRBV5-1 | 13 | TGCGCCAGCAGCTTTCAGCCGAACACTGAAGCTTTCTTT | CASSFQPNTEAFF
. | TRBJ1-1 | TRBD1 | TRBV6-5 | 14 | TGTGCCAGCGTCTCAGGGGGCCCAAACACTGAAGCTTTCTTT | CASVSGGPNTEAFF
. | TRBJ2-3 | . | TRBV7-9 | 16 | TGTGCCAGCAGCTTAGAGGACATTTTTCACACAGATACGCAGTATTTT | CASSLEDIFHTDTQYF
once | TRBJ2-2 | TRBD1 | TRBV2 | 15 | TGTGCCAGCAGTTGGGACAGGGGGCAGGGCGGGGAGCTGTTTTTT | CASSWDRGQGGELFF
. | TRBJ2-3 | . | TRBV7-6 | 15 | TGTGCCAGCCGGGAAGGTGGGGCTAGCACAGATACGCAGTATTTT | CASREGGASTDTQYF
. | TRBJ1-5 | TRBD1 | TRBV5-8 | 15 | TGTGCCAGCAGTTCGGGACAGGTCCGTGATCAGCCCCAGCATTTT | CASSSGQVRDQPQHF
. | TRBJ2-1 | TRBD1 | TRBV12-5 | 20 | TGTGCTAGTGCCATTTCAAATACGCCTACGGCAGGGGGCCCTTACAATGAGCAGTTCTTC | CASAISNTPTAGGPYNEQFF
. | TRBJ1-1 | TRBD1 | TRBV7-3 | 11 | TGTGCCAGCAGCTTGGGCAGGGGGGCTTTCTTT | CASSLGRGAFF
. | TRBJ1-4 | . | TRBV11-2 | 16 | TGTGCCAGCATCCGAGGGACGGCCGCAACTAATGAAAAACTGTTTTTT | CASIRGTAATNEKLFF
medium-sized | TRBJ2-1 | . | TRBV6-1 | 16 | TGTGCCAGCAGTGAGGAGGGGGAGATCGCCTACAATGAGCAGTTCTTC | CASSEEGEIAYNEQFF
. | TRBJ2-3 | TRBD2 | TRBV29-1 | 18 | TGCAGCGTTTTGGGGTGGACTAGCGGGGGGCCTAGCACAGATACGCAGTATTTT | CSVLGWTSGGPSTDTQYF
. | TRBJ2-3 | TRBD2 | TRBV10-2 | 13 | TGCGCCAGCAGTGAGTGGGGGGGGGATACGCAGTATTTT | CASSEWGGDTQYF
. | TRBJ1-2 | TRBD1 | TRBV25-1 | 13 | TGTGCCAGCAGTTCTGAGGGGGCATACGGCTACACCTTC | CASSSEGAYGYTF
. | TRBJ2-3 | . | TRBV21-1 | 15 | TGTGCCAGCAGCACAGCCGCGGGGGGCACAGATACGCAGTATTTT | CASSTAAGGTDTQYF
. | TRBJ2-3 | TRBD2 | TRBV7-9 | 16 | TGTGCCAGCAGCAAGGCAGCGGGGGGGCCTATGTATACGCAGTATTTT | CASSKAAGGPMYTQYF
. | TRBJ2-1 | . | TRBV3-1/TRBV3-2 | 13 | TGTGCCAGCAGCCAAGTTTTGGTCGGTGAGCAGTTCTTC | CASSQVLVGEQFF
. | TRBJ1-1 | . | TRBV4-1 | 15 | TGCGCCAGCAGCACCCACAGGGAATTGAGCACTGAAGCTTTCTTT | CASSTHRELSTEAFF
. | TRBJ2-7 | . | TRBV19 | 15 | TGTGCCAGTAGTCCACTGCTGAGACAGGGAGGCGAGCAGTACTTC | CASSPLLRQGGEQYF
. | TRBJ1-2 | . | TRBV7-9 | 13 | TGTGCCAGCAGCCCGCCGGCGGCAGGCGGCTACACCTTC | CASSPPAAGGYTF
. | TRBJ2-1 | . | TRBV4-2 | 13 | TGTGCCAGCAGCCGGGACACGAACAATGAGCAGTTCTTC | CASSRDTNNEQFF